These T cell receptor beta chains were read from a single sample in a study of T cells after yellow fever vaccination. TCRdb redid the calling of the 5' RACE reads with MiXCR, one entry per CDR3 protein. This repertoire shows about 230,000 distinct CDR3 sequences, 6.5% to 7.5% found once; its top ten account for more than 0.85%. This material consisted of CD4+ T cells sorted from PBMCs, taken on the day of the yellow fever booster vaccination. Receptors were obtained from a man aged 30 to 39 who received the YFV17D yellow fever vaccine. Each CDR3 is given with its conserved first and last residue. D genes are given only for firm matches. Clone size is given for some rows only: seen once, a few or many times, or a class if the clone is expanded.

v_gene: TRBV20-1
d_gene: TRBD2
j_gene: TRBJ2-7
abundance: -
CDR3aa: CSARAPSGRVDEQYF
CDR3nt: TGCAGTGCTAGAGCCCCTAGCGGGAGAGTAGACGAGCAGTACTTC

v_gene: TRBV25-1
d_gene: -
j_gene: TRBJ2-2
abundance: few
CDR3aa: CASSEFWGRGTGELFF
CDR3nt: TGTGCCAGCAGTGAATTTTGGGGCAGAGGGACCGGGGAGCTGTTTTTT

v_gene: TRBV15
d_gene: TRBD2
j_gene: TRBJ2-3
abundance: -
CDR3aa: CATSRRAGGNTDTQYF
CDR3nt: TGTGCCACCAGCAGAAGAGCGGGAGGGAACACAGATACGCAGTATTTT

v_gene: TRBV20-1
d_gene: -
j_gene: TRBJ2-1
abundance: -
CDR3aa: CSAGGGLDEQFF
CDR3nt: TGCAGTGCGGGGGGGGGCTTAGATGAGCAGTTCTTC

v_gene: TRBV20-1
d_gene: TRBD2
j_gene: TRBJ2-7
abundance: many
CDR3aa: CSASGLAGGYEQYF
CDR3nt: TGCAGTGCTTCCGGACTAGCGGGAGGGTACGAGCAGTACTTC

v_gene: TRBV5-1
d_gene: -
j_gene: TRBJ1-5
abundance: -
CDR3aa: CASSFPQGRNLNQPQHF
CDR3nt: TGCGCCAGCAGCTTTCCCCAGGGGAGAAATCTAAATCAGCCCCAGCATTTT

v_gene: TRBV3-1
d_gene: -
j_gene: TRBJ1-4
abundance: many
CDR3aa: CASSQVPTGSEKLFF
CDR3nt: TGTGCCAGCAGCCAAGTTCCGACAGGATCCGAAAAACTGTTTTTT

v_gene: TRBV7-7
d_gene: -
j_gene: TRBJ2-7
abundance: -
CDR3aa: CASSSEGGEQYF
CDR3nt: TGTGCTAGCAGCTCAGAGGGGGGCGAGCAGTACTTC

v_gene: TRBV19
d_gene: -
j_gene: TRBJ1-1
abundance: -
CDR3aa: CASSIEVQGAEAFF
CDR3nt: TGTGCCAGTAGTATTGAGGTACAGGGTGCTGAAGCTTTCTTT

v_gene: TRBV29-1
d_gene: -
j_gene: TRBJ2-6
abundance: -
CDR3aa: CSARRAGANVLTF
CDR3nt: TGCAGCGCCCGGAGGGCTGGGGCCAACGTCCTGACTTTC

v_gene: TRBV29-1
d_gene: TRBD2
j_gene: TRBJ2-1
abundance: few
CDR3aa: CSVVAGLAGYEQFF
CDR3nt: TGCAGCGTTGTAGCGGGACTAGCGGGATATGAGCAGTTCTTC

v_gene: TRBV6-5
d_gene: TRBD2
j_gene: TRBJ2-7
abundance: many
CDR3aa: CASRASGRSKTSYEQYF
CDR3nt: TGTGCCAGCAGGGCTAGCGGGAGGAGCAAAACCTCCTACGAGCAGTACTTC

v_gene: TRBV20-1
d_gene: -
j_gene: TRBJ2-3
abundance: -
CDR3aa: CSARALTDTQYF
CDR3nt: TGCAGTGCTAGAGCTCTCACAGATACGCAGTATTTT

v_gene: TRBV29-1
d_gene: TRBD1
j_gene: TRBJ2-1
abundance: many
CDR3aa: CSVDKGGLDEQFF
CDR3nt: TGCAGCGTTGATAAAGGGGGCCTCGATGAGCAGTTCTTC

v_gene: TRBV5-1
d_gene: -
j_gene: TRBJ2-7
abundance: many
CDR3aa: CASSRGYNEQYF
CDR3nt: TGCGCCAGCAGCCGGGGCTACAACGAGCAGTACTTC

v_gene: TRBV7-2
d_gene: -
j_gene: TRBJ2-2
abundance: -
CDR3aa: CASSFDPDTGELFF
CDR3nt: TGTGCCAGCAGCTTTGATCCGGACACCGGGGAGCTGTTTTTT

v_gene: TRBV12-3/TRBV12-4
d_gene: -
j_gene: TRBJ2-5
abundance: many
CDR3aa: CASSFWGEETQYF
CDR3nt: TGTGCCAGCAGTTTTTGGGGGGAAGAGACCCAGTACTTC

v_gene: TRBV10-1
d_gene: -
j_gene: TRBJ1-1
abundance: -
CDR3aa: CASSEGTASKNTEAFF
CDR3nt: TGCGCCAGCAGTGAAGGGACGGCCTCAAAGAACACTGAAGCTTTCTTT

v_gene: TRBV7-9
d_gene: -
j_gene: TRBJ2-5
abundance: few
CDR3aa: CASSLSEWWETQYF
CDR3nt: TGTGCCAGCAGCTTATCTGAGTGGTGGGAGACCCAGTACTTC

v_gene: TRBV30
d_gene: TRBD2
j_gene: TRBJ2-5
abundance: few
CDR3aa: CAWNPTGTSGRAQYF
CDR3nt: TGTGCCTGGAATCCAACCGGGACTAGCGGGAGGGCCCAGTACTTC

v_gene: TRBV25-1
d_gene: TRBD1
j_gene: TRBJ2-2
abundance: few
CDR3aa: CASSLRDRGNGELFF
CDR3nt: TGTGCCAGCAGCTTACGGGACAGGGGTAACGGGGAGCTGTTTTTT

v_gene: TRBV30
d_gene: TRBD2
j_gene: TRBJ2-7
abundance: -
CDR3aa: CAWSLAGLNYEQYF
CDR3nt: TGTGCCTGGAGTTTAGCGGGCTTAAACTACGAGCAGTACTTC

v_gene: TRBV20-1
d_gene: -
j_gene: TRBJ2-7
abundance: -
CDR3aa: CSAAQGPSYEQYF
CDR3nt: TGCAGTGCTGCCCAGGGGCCCTCCTACGAGCAGTACTTC

v_gene: TRBV7-8
d_gene: TRBD1
j_gene: TRBJ2-7
abundance: -
CDR3aa: CASSPAPGTAYYEQYF
CDR3nt: TGTGCCAGCAGCCCCGCCCCCGGGACAGCTTACTACGAGCAGTACTTC

v_gene: TRBV6-5
d_gene: TRBD1
j_gene: TRBJ1-6
abundance: -
CDR3aa: CASSYSRTGGGSPLHF
CDR3nt: TGTGCCAGCAGTTACTCGAGGACAGGCGGGGGTTCACCCCTCCACTTT

v_gene: TRBV21-1
d_gene: -
j_gene: TRBJ2-2
abundance: many
CDR3aa: CATVGTGNTGELFF
CDR3nt: -

v_gene: TRBV10-2
d_gene: -
j_gene: TRBJ2-4
abundance: -
CDR3aa: CASGVPLENIQYF
CDR3nt: TGCGCCAGCGGGGTTCCTCTAGAAAACATTCAGTACTTC

v_gene: TRBV20-1
d_gene: -
j_gene: TRBJ2-1
abundance: -
CDR3aa: CSASQKGHEFF
CDR3nt: TGCAGTGCTTCCCAGAAGGGCCACGAGTTCTTC

v_gene: TRBV2
d_gene: TRBD2
j_gene: TRBJ2-1
abundance: many
CDR3aa: CAIPGREDYNEQFF
CDR3nt: TGTGCCATCCCCGGGCGGGAGGACTACAATGAGCAGTTCTTC

v_gene: TRBV5-3
d_gene: TRBD1
j_gene: TRBJ2-2
abundance: -
CDR3aa: CARSPGTGGRGTGELFF
CDR3nt: TGTGCCAGGAGCCCCGGGACAGGGGGCAGAGGCACCGGGGAGCTGTTTTTT

v_gene: TRBV6-1
d_gene: TRBD2
j_gene: TRBJ2-1
abundance: -
CDR3aa: CASRGLAAESYNEQFF
CDR3nt: TGTGCCAGCAGGGGACTAGCGGCGGAGTCTTACAATGAGCAGTTCTTC

v_gene: TRBV12-3/TRBV12-4
d_gene: TRBD1
j_gene: TRBJ1-6
abundance: many
CDR3aa: CASSPDRVGNSPLHF
CDR3nt: TGTGCCAGCAGTCCCGACAGGGTTGGGAATTCACCCCTCCACTTT

v_gene: TRBV10-1
d_gene: -
j_gene: TRBJ2-3
abundance: many
CDR3aa: CASSDSLVDTQYF
CDR3nt: TGCGCCAGCAGTGATTCACTAGTCGATACGCAGTATTTT

v_gene: TRBV7-9
d_gene: TRBD1
j_gene: TRBJ2-7
abundance: -
CDR3aa: CASSLVSQGASPYF
CDR3nt: TGTGCCAGCAGCTTAGTATCCCAGGGGGCATCGCCGTACTTC

v_gene: TRBV5-1
d_gene: TRBD2
j_gene: TRBJ2-1
abundance: -
CDR3aa: CASSLTLAGELEQFF
CDR3nt: TGCGCCAGCAGCCTTACTTTAGCGGGAGAACTTGAGCAGTTCTTC

v_gene: TRBV6-2/TRBV6-3
d_gene: TRBD2
j_gene: TRBJ2-1
abundance: many
CDR3aa: CASSPLGRVRSGSYNEQFF
CDR3nt: TGTGCCAGCAGTCCCTTAGGGAGGGTCCGCTCCGGCTCCTACAATGAGCAGTTCTTC

v_gene: TRBV16
d_gene: TRBD2
j_gene: TRBJ2-5
abundance: few
CDR3aa: CASIPSPGLAGVWETQYF
CDR3nt: TGTGCCAGCATTCCTTCTCCGGGACTAGCGGGAGTTTGGGAGACCCAGTACTTC

v_gene: TRBV12-3/TRBV12-4
d_gene: -
j_gene: TRBJ2-7
abundance: -
CDR3aa: CASSRQGKQYF
CDR3nt: TGTGCCAGTTCCCGGCAGGGGAAGCAGTACTTC

v_gene: TRBV19
d_gene: -
j_gene: TRBJ1-1
abundance: few
CDR3aa: CASTHSFGASVEAFF
CDR3nt: TGTGCCAGTACCCACTCTTTCGGGGCAAGCGTTGAAGCTTTCTTT

v_gene: TRBV20-1
d_gene: -
j_gene: TRBJ2-5
abundance: few
CDR3aa: CSAPKGGGLLQETQYF
CDR3nt: TGCAGTGCCCCCAAGGGGGGGGGACTCCTTCAAGAGACCCAGTACTTC

v_gene: TRBV25-1
d_gene: -
j_gene: TRBJ2-1
abundance: many
CDR3aa: CASSPGVWRVF
CDR3nt: TGTGCCAGCAGCCCCGGGGTCTGGCGGGTCTTC

v_gene: TRBV20-1
d_gene: TRBD2
j_gene: TRBJ2-1
abundance: few
CDR3aa: CSARPGLAGGSSYNEQFF
CDR3nt: TGCAGTGCTAGGCCGGGACTAGCGGGAGGATCCAGCTACAATGAGCAGTTCTTC

v_gene: TRBV4-3
d_gene: TRBD1
j_gene: TRBJ2-7
abundance: few
CDR3aa: CASSQARTGGHEQYF
CDR3nt: TGCGCCAGCAGCCAAGCCCGGACAGGGGGCCACGAGCAGTACTTC

v_gene: TRBV18
d_gene: -
j_gene: TRBJ2-4
abundance: -
CDR3aa: CASSPPSGTVGNIQYF
CDR3nt: TGTGCCAGCTCACCACCCAGCGGAACGGTCGGAAACATTCAGTACTTC

v_gene: TRBV2
d_gene: -
j_gene: TRBJ2-2
abundance: few
CDR3aa: CASSIGQNTGELFF
CDR3nt: TGTGCCAGCAGTATAGGGCAGAACACCGGGGAGCTGTTTTTT

v_gene: TRBV12-3/TRBV12-4
d_gene: TRBD1
j_gene: TRBJ1-2
abundance: -
CDR3aa: CASSPDREYYGYTF
CDR3nt: TGTGCCAGCAGCCCCGACAGGGAATACTATGGCTACACCTTC

v_gene: TRBV5-1
d_gene: TRBD2
j_gene: TRBJ2-7
abundance: -
CDR3aa: CASSLASGRTAYEQYF
CDR3nt: TGCGCCAGCAGCTTGGCTAGCGGGAGGACCGCCTACGAGCAGTACTTC

v_gene: TRBV5-1
d_gene: TRBD1
j_gene: TRBJ2-5
abundance: many
CDR3aa: CASSLTGTGQETQYF
CDR3nt: TGCGCCAGCAGCTTGACCGGGACAGGGCAAGAGACCCAGTACTTC

v_gene: TRBV19
d_gene: TRBD2
j_gene: TRBJ2-3
abundance: few
CDR3aa: CASSSGLAGSHTQYF
CDR3nt: TGTGCCAGTAGTAGCGGACTAGCGGGGAGTCATACGCAGTATTTT

v_gene: TRBV12-3/TRBV12-4
d_gene: -
j_gene: TRBJ1-1
abundance: many
CDR3aa: CASSQLTGAFF
CDR3nt: TGTGCCAGCAGTCAACTGACGGGGGCTTTCTTT

v_gene: TRBV30
d_gene: TRBD1
j_gene: TRBJ1-2
abundance: many
CDR3aa: CAWSPGQATVTF
CDR3nt: TGTGCCTGGAGCCCGGGACAGGCGACAGTTACCTTC

v_gene: TRBV10-3
d_gene: TRBD1
j_gene: TRBJ2-7
abundance: few
CDR3aa: CAISESTGAYEQYF
CDR3nt: TGTGCCATCAGTGAGTCGACAGGGGCCTACGAGCAGTACTTC

v_gene: TRBV10-3
d_gene: TRBD1
j_gene: TRBJ2-7
abundance: many
CDR3aa: CAISGTGAYEQYF
CDR3nt: TGTGCCATCAGTGGGACAGGGGCCTACGAGCAGTACTTC

v_gene: TRBV27
d_gene: -
j_gene: TRBJ2-3
abundance: many
CDR3aa: CASSLSGFPPDTQYF
CDR3nt: TGTGCCAGCAGTTTATCGGGCTTCCCCCCAGATACGCAGTATTTT

v_gene: TRBV20-1
d_gene: -
j_gene: TRBJ1-1
abundance: few
CDR3aa: CSASPGQKITEAFF
CDR3nt: TGCAGTGCTAGTCCGGGACAAAAGATCACTGAAGCTTTCTTT